This T cell receptor (beta chain) was retrieved from a study of cytomegalovirus exposure and HLA in healthy donors. Concerning this clone: The antigen remains unidentified.

Overall study results and limits: Sequencing had likely introduced a cluster of highly shared sequence variants as an artifact. Under in vitro conditions, a few CMV-associated chains were confirmed as specific for CMV antigens. Later analysis suggested most CMV-associated TCR beta chains were HLA-restricted.

CDR1 is SGDLS, CDR2 YYNGEE, per germline. This CDR3 contains 14 residues. V was pared by 8 bases and J by 1 base, with 4 bases of the junction left unmatched. It was healthy bone marrow donors who served as donors. Use of 60 Vbeta and 13 Jbeta primers characterized the PCR. Only in-frame clones appear in the TCRdb table, and some are missing; sequencing was by immunoSEQ multiplex PCR. The sample carries approximately 200,000 clones, 82% recorded once. The material sequenced was PBMCs. The chain uses TRBV9 and TRBJ2-3; 10 bases are a match to TRBD2. This TCR was sampled from a boy aged 2-9 years in good health and CMV-seronegative. CDR3: CASAGTSGTDTQYF. CDR3 nucleotides: TGTGCCAGTGCCGGGACTAGCGGCACAGATACGCAGTATTTT.